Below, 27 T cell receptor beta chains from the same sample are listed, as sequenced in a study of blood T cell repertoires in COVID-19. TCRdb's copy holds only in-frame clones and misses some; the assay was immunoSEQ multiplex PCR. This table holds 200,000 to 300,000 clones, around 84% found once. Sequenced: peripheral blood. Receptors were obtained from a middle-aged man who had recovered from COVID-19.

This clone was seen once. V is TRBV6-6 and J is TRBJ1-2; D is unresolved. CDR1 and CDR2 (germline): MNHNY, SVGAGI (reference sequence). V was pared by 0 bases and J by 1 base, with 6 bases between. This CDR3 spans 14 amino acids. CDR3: CASSYSGGNYGYTF. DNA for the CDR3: TGTGCCAGCAGTTACTCCGGCGGTAACTATGGCTACACCTTC.

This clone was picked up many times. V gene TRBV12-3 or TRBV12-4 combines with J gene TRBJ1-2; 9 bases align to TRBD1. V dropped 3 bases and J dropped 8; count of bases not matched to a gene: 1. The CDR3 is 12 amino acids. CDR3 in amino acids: CASSLGQGGYTF. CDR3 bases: TGTGCCAGCAGTTTGGGACAGGGCGGCTACACCTTC.

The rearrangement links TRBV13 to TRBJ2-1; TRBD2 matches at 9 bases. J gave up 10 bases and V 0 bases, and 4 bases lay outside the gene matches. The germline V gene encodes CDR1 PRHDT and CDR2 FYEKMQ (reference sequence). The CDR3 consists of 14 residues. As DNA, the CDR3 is TGTGCCAGCAGCTTAGGGGCTAGCGGGGTGGAGCAGTTCTTC. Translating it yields CASSLGASGVEQFF.

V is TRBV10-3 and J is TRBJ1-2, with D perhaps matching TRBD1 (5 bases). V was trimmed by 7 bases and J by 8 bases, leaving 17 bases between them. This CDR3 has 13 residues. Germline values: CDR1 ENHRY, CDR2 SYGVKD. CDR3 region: CAIMTDLSMGYTF. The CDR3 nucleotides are TGTGCCATCATGACAGACCTAAGCATGGGCTACACCTTC.

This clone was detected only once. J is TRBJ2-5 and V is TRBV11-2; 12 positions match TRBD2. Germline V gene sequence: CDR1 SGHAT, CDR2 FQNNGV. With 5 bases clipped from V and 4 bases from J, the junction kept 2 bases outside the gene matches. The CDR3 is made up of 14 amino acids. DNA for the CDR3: TGTGCCAGCAGCCCGACTAGCGGGGGAGAGACCCAGTACTTC. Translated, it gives CASSPTSGGETQYF.

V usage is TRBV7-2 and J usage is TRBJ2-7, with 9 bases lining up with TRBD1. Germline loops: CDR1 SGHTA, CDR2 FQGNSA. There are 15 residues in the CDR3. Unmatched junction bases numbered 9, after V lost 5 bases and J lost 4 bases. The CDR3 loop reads CASSPWGQGIYEQYF. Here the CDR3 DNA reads TGTGCCAGCAGCCCGTGGGGACAGGGAATATACGAGCAGTACTTC.

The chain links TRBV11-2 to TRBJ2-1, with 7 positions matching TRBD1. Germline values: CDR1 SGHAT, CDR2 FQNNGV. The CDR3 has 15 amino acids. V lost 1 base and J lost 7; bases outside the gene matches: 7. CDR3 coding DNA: TGTGCCAGCAGCTTAGTTAGGGGGCGGTGGAATGAGCAGTTCTTC. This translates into CASSLVRGRWNEQFF.

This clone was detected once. CDR3 DNA: TGTGCCAGTAGGCCCCCAGGGAAATTAGAGGAAAAACTGTTTTTT. Its translation is CASRPPGKLEEKLFF. The rearrangement uses TRBV19 and TRBJ1-4; perhaps TRBD1 as D (5 bases). CDR1 is LNHDA and CDR2 is SQIVND in the germline V gene (reference sequence). V was pared by 6 bases and J by 8 bases, with 19 bases between. CDR3 size: 15 residues.

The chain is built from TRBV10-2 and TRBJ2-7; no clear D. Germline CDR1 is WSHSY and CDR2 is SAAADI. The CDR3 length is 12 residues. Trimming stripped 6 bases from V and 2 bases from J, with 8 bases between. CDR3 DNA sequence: TGCGCCAGCAGCCCTTATACCTACGAGCAGTACTTC. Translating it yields CASSPYTYEQYF.

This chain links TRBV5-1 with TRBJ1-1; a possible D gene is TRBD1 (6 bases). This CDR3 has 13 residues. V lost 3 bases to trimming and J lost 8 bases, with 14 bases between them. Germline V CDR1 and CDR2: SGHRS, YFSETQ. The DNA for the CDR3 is TGCGCCAGCAGCTCAGACAGGCCCTTGGAAGCTTTCTTT. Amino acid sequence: CASSSDRPLEAFF.

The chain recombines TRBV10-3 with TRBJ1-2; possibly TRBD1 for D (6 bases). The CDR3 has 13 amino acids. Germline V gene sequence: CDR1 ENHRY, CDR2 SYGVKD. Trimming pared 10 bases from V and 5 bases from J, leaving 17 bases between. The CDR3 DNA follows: TGTGCCACCCTTGGACAGTTATGGTATGGCTACACCTTC. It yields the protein CATLGQLWYGYTF.

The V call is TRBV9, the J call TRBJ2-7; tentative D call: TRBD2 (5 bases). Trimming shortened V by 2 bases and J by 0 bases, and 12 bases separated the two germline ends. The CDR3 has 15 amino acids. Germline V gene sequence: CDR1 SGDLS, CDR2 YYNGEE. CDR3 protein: CASSVSWRASYEQYF. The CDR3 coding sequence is TGTGCCAGCAGCGTCTCTTGGCGGGCCTCCTACGAGCAGTACTTC.

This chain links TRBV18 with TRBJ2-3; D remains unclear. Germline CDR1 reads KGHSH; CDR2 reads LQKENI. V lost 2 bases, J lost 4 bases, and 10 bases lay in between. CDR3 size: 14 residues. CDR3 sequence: CASSPVAAADTQYF. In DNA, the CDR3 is TGTGCCAGCTCACCAGTAGCCGCCGCAGATACGCAGTATTTT.

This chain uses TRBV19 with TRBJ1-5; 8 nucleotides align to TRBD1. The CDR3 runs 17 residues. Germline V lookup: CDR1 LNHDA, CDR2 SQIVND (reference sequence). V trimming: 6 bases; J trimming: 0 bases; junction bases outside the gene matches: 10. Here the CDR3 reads CASSFGTGPYSNQPQHF. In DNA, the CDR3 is TGTGCCAGTAGCTTCGGGACAGGACCTTATAGCAATCAGCCCCAGCATTTT.

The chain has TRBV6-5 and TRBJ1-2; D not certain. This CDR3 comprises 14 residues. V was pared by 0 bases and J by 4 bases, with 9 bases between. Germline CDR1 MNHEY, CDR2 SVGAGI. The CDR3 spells CASSYSGSPYGYTF. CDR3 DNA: TGTGCCAGCAGTTACTCCGGTTCGCCCTATGGCTACACCTTC.

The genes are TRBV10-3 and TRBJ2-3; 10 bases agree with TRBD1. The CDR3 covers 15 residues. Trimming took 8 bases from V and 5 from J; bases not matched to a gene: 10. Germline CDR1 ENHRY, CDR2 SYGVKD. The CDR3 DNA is TGTGCCATCCGAGGGACAGGGGCGGCTCGAGATACGCAGTATTTT. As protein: CAIRGTGAARDTQYF.

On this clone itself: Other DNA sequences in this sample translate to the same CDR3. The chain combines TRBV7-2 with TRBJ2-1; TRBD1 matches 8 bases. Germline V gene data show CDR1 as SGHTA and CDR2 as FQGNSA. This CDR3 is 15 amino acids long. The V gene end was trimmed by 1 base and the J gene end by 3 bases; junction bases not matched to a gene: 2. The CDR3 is CASSLGGTGYNEQFF. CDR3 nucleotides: TGTGCCAGCAGCTTAGGGGGGACAGGCTACAATGAGCAGTTCTTC.

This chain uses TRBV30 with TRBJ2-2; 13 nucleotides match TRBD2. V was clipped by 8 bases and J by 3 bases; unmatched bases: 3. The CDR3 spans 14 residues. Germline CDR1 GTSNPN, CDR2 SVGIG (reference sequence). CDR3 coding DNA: TGTGCCGCAACTAGCGGGGGGGACACCGGGGAGCTGTTTTTT. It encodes CAATSGGDTGELFF.

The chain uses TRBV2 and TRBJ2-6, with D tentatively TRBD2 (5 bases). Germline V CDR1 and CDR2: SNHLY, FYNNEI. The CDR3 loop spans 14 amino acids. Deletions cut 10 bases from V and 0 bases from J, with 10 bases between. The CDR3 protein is CATAGSSGANVLTF. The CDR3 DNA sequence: TGTGCCACCGCGGGTTCCTCTGGGGCCAACGTCCTGACTTTC.

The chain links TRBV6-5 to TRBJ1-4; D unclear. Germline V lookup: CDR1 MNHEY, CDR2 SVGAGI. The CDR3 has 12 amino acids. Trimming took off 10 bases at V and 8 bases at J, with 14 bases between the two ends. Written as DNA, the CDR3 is TGTGCCACGGGCCCAGCGGGGGAAAAACTGTTTTTT. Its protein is CATGPAGEKLFF.

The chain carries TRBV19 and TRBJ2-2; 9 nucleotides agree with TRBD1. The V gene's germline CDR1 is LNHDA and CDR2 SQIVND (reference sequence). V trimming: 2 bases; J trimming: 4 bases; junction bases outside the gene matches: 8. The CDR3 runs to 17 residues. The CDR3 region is CASSIWGTGLPTGELFF. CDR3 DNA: TGTGCCAGTAGTATATGGGGGACAGGGTTGCCCACCGGGGAGCTGTTTTTT.

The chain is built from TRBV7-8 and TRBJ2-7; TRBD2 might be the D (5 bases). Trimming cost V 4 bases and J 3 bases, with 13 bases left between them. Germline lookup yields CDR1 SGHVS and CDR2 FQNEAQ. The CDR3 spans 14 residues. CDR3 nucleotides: TGTGCCAGCAGCTCCTCAGGACTGAACTACGAGCAGTACTTC. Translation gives CASSSSGLNYEQYF.

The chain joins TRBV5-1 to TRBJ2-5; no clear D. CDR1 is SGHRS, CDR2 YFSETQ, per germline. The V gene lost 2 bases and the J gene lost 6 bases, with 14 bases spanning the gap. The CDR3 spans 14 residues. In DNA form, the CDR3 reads TGCGCCAGCAGCTTCGGAGAAAATAGGAAGACCCAGTACTTC. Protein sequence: CASSFGENRKTQYF.

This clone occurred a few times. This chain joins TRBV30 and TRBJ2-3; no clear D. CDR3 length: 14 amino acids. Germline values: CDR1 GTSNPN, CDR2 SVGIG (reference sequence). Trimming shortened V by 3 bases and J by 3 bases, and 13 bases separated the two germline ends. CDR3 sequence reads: CAWRGENPTDTQYF. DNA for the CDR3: TGTGCCTGGAGGGGCGAGAACCCAACAGATACGCAGTATTTT.

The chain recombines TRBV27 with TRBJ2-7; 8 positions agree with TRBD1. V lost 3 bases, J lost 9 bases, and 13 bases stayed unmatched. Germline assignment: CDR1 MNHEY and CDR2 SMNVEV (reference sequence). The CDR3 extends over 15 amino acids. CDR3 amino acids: CASSFFRTGIRWQYF. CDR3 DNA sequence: TGTGCCAGCAGTTTCTTCAGGACAGGGATAAGGTGGCAGTACTTC.

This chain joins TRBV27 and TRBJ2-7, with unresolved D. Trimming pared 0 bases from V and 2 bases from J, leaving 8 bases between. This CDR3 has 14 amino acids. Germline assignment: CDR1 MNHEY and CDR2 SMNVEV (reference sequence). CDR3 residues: CASSLSAVAYEQYF. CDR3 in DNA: TGTGCCAGCAGTTTATCGGCGGTTGCCTACGAGCAGTACTTC.

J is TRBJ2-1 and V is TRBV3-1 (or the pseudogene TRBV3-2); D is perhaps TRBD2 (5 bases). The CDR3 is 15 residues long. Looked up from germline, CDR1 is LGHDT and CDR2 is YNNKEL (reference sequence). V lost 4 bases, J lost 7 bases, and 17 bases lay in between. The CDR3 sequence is CASSREAARRNEQFF. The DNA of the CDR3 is TGTGCCAGCAGCCGGGAAGCGGCCCGCCGAAATGAGCAGTTCTTC.